This TCR beta chain was sequenced for a study of graft-versus-host responses after intestinal transplantation. Study summary: Recipients across the board were started on anti-thymocyte globulin induction, then kept on tacrolimus and steroids for about 3 years.

Study observations and caveats: Within allografts, high graft-versus-host to host-versus-graft clonal ratios were seen among patients with graft-donor T cell macrochimerism. HvG clone declines early post-transplant were associated with peak circulating GvH levels.

Concerning this clone: What it recognizes is unknown.

In germline, CDR1 is MDHEN, CDR2 SYDVKM. The CDR3 spans 13 residues. The V gene end was trimmed by 2 bases and the J gene end by 8 bases; junction bases not matched to a gene: 4. TCRdb's copy holds only in-frame clones and misses some; the assay was immunoSEQ multiplex PCR. The sample consists of about 83,000 clones, about 88% of them appearing once. This chain connects TRBV28 to TRBJ1-2, with 8 bases fitting TRBD1. The sequence was collected from a human donor who received an intestinal transplant. Source: unstimulated CD4+ T cells sorted from spleen or lymph node cells, taken before intestinal transplant. CDR3 amino acids: CASSLLTGGGYTF. Here the CDR3 DNA reads TGTGCCAGCAGTTTACTAACAGGGGGGGGCTACACCTTC.